This record concerns one T cell receptor (beta chain) sequence. Its antigen remains unidentified. A mixed TRB-A/B primer pool amplified rearranged TRB by multiplex touch-down PCR. TCRdb re-analysed the multiplex PCR reads in MiXCR, keeping a single row per CDR3 protein. The data contain about 1,400 distinct CDR3 sequences, 35% of them singletons. These data are taken from a study of T cell repertoires in aging, cancer and after chemotherapy. Study at large: Six age groups, ranging from 30 or younger to 70 or older, included the donors. Patients with glioblastoma brain tumors were sampled before and after temozolomide-based therapy. Study-level findings and limits: Immunological memory after chemotherapy cannot be judged from the repertoire data. In each cancer cohort, median generation probability increased across chemotherapy, suggesting thymic output rebounded.

TCR beta rearrangements were amplified from peripheral blood genomic DNA. The ends were cut back, 3 bases at V and 1 base at J, with 12 bases in the middle. CDR3 length: 16 amino acids. The sequencing input was blood. This sequence joins TRBV12-3 or TRBV12-4 and TRBJ1-4; D is unclear. This receptor was taken from a human donor with a solid tumor. CDR3 in amino acids: CASSFVGSQTNEKLFF. CDR3 coding DNA: TGTGCCAGCAGTTTCGTAGGTTCGCAAACTAATGAAAAACTGTTTTTT.